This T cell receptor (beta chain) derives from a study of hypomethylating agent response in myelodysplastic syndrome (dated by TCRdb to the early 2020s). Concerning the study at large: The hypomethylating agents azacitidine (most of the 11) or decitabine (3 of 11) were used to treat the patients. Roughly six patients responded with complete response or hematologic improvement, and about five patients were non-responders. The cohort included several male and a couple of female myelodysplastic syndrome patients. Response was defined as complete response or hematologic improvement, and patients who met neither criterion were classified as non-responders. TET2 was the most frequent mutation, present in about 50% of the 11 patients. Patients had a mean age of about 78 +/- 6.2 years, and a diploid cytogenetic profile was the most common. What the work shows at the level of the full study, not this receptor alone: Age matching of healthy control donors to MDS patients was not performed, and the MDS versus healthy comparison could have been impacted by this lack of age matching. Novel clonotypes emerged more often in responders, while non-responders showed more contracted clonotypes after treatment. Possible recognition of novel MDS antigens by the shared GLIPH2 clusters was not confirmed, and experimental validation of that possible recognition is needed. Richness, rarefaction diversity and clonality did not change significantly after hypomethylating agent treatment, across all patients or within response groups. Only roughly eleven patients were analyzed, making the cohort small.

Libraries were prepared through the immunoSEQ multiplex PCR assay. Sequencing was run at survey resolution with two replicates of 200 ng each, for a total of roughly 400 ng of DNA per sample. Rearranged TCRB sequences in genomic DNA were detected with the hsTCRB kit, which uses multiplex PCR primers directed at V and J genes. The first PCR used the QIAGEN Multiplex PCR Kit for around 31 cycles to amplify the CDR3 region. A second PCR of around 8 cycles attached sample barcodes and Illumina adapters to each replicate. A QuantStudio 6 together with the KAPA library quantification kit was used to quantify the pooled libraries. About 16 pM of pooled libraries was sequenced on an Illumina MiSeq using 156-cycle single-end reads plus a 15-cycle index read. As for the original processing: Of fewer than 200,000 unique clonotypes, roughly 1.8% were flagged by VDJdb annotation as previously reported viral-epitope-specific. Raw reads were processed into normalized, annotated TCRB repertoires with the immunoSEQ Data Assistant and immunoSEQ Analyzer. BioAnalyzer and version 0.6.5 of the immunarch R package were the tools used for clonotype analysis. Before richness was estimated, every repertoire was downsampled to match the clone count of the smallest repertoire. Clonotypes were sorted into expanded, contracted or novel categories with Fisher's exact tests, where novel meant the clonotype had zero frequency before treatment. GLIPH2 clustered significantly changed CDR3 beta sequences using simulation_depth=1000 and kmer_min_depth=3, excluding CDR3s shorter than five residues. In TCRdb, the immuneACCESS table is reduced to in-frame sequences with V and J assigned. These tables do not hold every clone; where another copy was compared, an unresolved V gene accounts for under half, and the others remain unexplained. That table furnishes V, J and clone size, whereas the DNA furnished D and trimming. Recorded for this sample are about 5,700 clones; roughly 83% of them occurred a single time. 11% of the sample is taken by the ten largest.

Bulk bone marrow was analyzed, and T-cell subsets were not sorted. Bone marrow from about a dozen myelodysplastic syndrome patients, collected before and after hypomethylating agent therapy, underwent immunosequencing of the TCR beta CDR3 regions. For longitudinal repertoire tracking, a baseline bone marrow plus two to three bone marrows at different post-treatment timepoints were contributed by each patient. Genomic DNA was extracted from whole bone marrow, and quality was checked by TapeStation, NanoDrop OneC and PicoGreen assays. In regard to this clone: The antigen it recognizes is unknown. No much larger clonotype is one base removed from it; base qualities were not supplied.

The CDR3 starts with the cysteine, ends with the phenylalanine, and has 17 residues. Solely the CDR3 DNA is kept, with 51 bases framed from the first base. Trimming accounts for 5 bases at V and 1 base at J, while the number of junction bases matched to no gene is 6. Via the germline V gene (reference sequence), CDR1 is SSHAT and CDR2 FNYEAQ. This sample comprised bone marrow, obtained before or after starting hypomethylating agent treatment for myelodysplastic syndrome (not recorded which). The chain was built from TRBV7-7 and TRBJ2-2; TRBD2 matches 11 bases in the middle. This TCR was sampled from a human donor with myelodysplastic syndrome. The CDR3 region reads CASSRSGGAGNTGELFF. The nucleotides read TGTGCCAGCAGCCGTAGCGGGGGGGCAGGGAACACCGGGGAGCTGTTTTTT.